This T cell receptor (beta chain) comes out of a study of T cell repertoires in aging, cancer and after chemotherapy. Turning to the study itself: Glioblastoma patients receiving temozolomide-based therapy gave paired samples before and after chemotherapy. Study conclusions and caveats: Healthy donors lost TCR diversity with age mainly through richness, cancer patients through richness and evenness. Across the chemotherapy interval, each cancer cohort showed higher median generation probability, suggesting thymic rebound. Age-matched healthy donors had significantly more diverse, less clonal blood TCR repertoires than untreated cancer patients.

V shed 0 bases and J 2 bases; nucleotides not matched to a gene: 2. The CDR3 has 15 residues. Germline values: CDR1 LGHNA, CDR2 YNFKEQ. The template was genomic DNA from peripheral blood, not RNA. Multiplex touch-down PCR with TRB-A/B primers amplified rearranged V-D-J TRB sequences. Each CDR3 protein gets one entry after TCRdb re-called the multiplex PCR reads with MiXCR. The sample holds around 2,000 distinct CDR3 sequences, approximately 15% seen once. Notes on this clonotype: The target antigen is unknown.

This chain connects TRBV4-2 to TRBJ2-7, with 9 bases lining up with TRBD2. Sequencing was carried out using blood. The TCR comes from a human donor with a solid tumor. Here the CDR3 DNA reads TGTGCCAGCAGCCAAGATCGCGGGGGGGCCTACGAGCAGTACTTC. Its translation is CASSQDRGGAYEQYF.